The 26 T cell receptor beta chains below were found in one sample sequenced in a study of blood T cell repertoires in COVID-19. This table comes from immunoSEQ multiplex PCR, and its TCRdb copy is limited to in-frame clones, with some not included. Of tens of thousands of clones in the sample, approximately 86% were seen once. Sequencing input: peripheral blood. Receptors originate from a man over 45 with acute or convalescent COVID-19.

This chain links TRBV6-2 or TRBV6-3 with TRBJ2-3, with D uncertain. Germline loops: CDR1 MNHEY, CDR2 SVGEGT. The CDR3 runs 16 residues. V lost 6 bases to trimming and J lost 4 bases, with 20 bases between them. This CDR3 is CASSPGSRVPSDTQYF. CDR3 bases: TGTGCCAGCAGCCCCGGGTCTCGTGTCCCGTCAGATACGCAGTATTTT.

This clone was detected only once. The V gene is TRBV3-1 (or the pseudogene TRBV3-2), the J gene TRBJ1-2, with 9 bases lining up with TRBD1. Germline V gene data show CDR1 as LGHDT and CDR2 as YNNKEL (reference sequence). This CDR3 region has 16 residues. Trimming took 1 base from V and 7 from J; bases not matched to a gene: 10. CDR3 in DNA: TGTGCCAGCAGCCAAGTAGAACAGGGGGCGAGCGGTGGCTACACCTTC. Its protein is CASSQVEQGASGGYTF.

This rearrangement joins TRBV5-1 to TRBJ2-7, with 9 bases fitting TRBD1. The CDR3 totals 14 residues. Germline-derived CDR1 and CDR2 are SGHRS and YFSETQ. V lost 6 bases, J lost 6 bases, and 10 bases stayed unmatched. DNA for the CDR3: TGCGCCAGCACTGGGACAGGGTTTGAGGGCGAGCAGTACTTC. Its protein is CASTGTGFEGEQYF.

This clone has only a few counts. The V call is TRBV11-2, the J call TRBJ1-4; 7 nucleotides agree with TRBD1. CDR3 length: 15 residues. Germline CDR1 SGHAT, CDR2 FQNNGV. The junction had 5 bases not matched to a gene; V was cut back by 5 bases and J by 2 bases. The CDR3 DNA follows: TGTGCCAGCAGCCCACGACAGGGCACTAATGAAAAACTGTTTTTT. Translated, it gives CASSPRQGTNEKLFF. The variable domain in full, with the rest retrieved from reference TRBV11-2 and TRBJ1-4, is EAGVAQSPRYKIIEKRQSVAFWCNPISGHATLYWYQQILGQGPKLLIQFQNNGVVDDSQLPKDRFSAERLKGVDSTLKIQPAKLEDSAVYLCASSPRQGTNEKLFFGSGTQLSVL.

This chain links TRBV14 with TRBJ2-5; 10 nucleotides match TRBD2. The CDR3 runs to 14 residues. J was trimmed by 5 bases and V by 5 bases; bases with no gene match: 5. CDR1 is SGHDN, CDR2 FVKESK, per germline. CDR3 DNA: TGTGCCAGCAGCACTAGCGGGATTTTCGAGACCCAGTACTTC. Translated, it gives CASSTSGIFETQYF.

J is TRBJ1-5 and V is TRBV2; 8 bases match TRBD1. The CDR3 extends over 16 amino acids. Germline CDR1 and CDR2: SNHLY and FYNNEI. Trimming removed 1 base from V and 2 bases from J; junction bases left unmatched: 4. CDR3 nucleotide sequence: TGTGCCAGCAGTGAAGGGCAGGGGGCGGGCAATCAGCCCCAGCATTTT. Protein sequence: CASSEGQGAGNQPQHF.

This chain links TRBV28 with TRBJ1-5; D gene uncertain. Germline values: CDR1 MDHEN, CDR2 SYDVKM. V lost 5 bases and J lost 4, with 12 bases in between. The CDR3 extends over 14 amino acids. Written as DNA, the CDR3 is TGTGCCAGCAGTGCCTCGGTAGAAAATCAGCCCCAGCATTTT. Amino acid sequence: CASSASVENQPQHF.

The gene calls are TRBV6-6 and TRBJ2-3; 7 bases align to TRBD1. There are 13 residues in the CDR3. Germline V gene data show CDR1 as MNHNY and CDR2 as SVGAGI (reference sequence). Losses at the gene ends were 6 bases for V and 4 bases for J; bases not matched to a gene: 4. CDR3 amino acids: CASSAQGSDTQYF. The DNA of the CDR3 is TGTGCCAGCAGCGCACAGGGGTCAGATACGCAGTATTTT.

The rearrangement uses TRBV19 and TRBJ1-1, with D hard to call. V lost 4 bases to trimming and J lost 0 bases, with 6 bases between them. Germline loops: CDR1 LNHDA, CDR2 SQIVND (reference sequence). The CDR3 runs 13 residues. The CDR3 nucleotides read TGTGCCAGTAGTAGTGACATGAACACTGAAGCTTTCTTT. As protein: CASSSDMNTEAFF.

The chain has TRBV27 and TRBJ2-7; tentatively, D is TRBD2 (6 bases). V lost 0 bases and J lost 3, with 12 bases in between. Germline V CDR1 and CDR2: MNHEY, SMNVEV (reference sequence). The CDR3 spans 15 residues. The DNA of the CDR3 is TGTGCCAGCAGTTTATCTGGCGGGGATTACTACGAGCAGTACTTC. It encodes CASSLSGGDYYEQYF.

About this clone: A read error may produce the germline difference seen at one junction end. The same CDR3 is also encoded by other DNA sequences in this sample. For the CDR3, the DNA is TGTGCCAGCAGCGCACTCACCGGGACAGGGGGAAACACCGGGGAGTTGTTTTTT. Its protein is CASSALTGTGGNTGELFF. The V call is TRBV9, the J call TRBJ2-2; 11 nucleotides match TRBD1. CDR1 is SGDLS, CDR2 YYNGEE, per germline. The CDR3 loop spans 18 amino acids.

The chain uses TRBV3-1 (or the pseudogene TRBV3-2) and TRBJ1-1, with D maybe TRBD1 (5 bases). The ends were cut back, 4 bases at V and 4 bases at J, with 13 bases in the middle. Looked up from germline, CDR1 is LGHDT and CDR2 is YNNKEL (reference sequence). The CDR3 has 14 residues. In DNA, the CDR3 is TGTGCCAGCAGCCCCGGTACAGGTGGCACTGAAGCTTTCTTT. Its protein is CASSPGTGGTEAFF.

The gene calls are TRBV29-1 and TRBJ2-3, with TRBD2 identical over 7 bases. Trimming took 7 bases from V and 7 from J; bases not matched to a gene: 11. The CDR3 contains 13 residues. Germline CDR1 reads SQVTM; CDR2 reads ANQGSEA. The CDR3 nucleotides are TGCAGCGGGGACTCCCCCAGCGGGAATACGCAGTATTTT. Its protein product is CSGDSPSGNTQYF.

The chain carries TRBV18 and TRBJ1-6, with a possible D match to TRBD1 (6 bases). There are 14 residues in the CDR3. Trimming removed 1 base from V and 7 bases from J, with 8 bases in between. Germline values: CDR1 KGHSH, CDR2 LQKENI. The CDR3, as DNA: TGTGCCAGCTCACCACGGGACACAAATTCACCCCTCCACTTT. Its protein is CASSPRDTNSPLHF.

CDR3 sequence: CASSHQGLAEAFF. In DNA, the CDR3 is TGTGCCAGCAGTCACCAGGGTCTAGCTGAAGCTTTCTTT. The chain employs TRBV6-5 and TRBJ1-1; TRBD1 is a possible D gene (5 bases). V shed 5 bases and J shed 6 bases, with 13 bases lying between them. This CDR3 has 13 residues. Germline V CDR1 and CDR2: MNHEY, SVGAGI.

The chain employs TRBV10-3 and TRBJ2-1; 13 positions agree with TRBD2. There are 15 residues in the CDR3. CDR1 and CDR2 from the germline V gene are ENHRY and SYGVKD. V shed 5 bases, J shed 5 bases, and the junction held 3 bases outside the gene matches. This CDR3 reads CAISLGLAGDNEQFF. For the CDR3, the DNA is TGTGCCATCAGTCTAGGACTAGCGGGAGACAATGAGCAGTTCTTC.

The chain links TRBV6-2 or TRBV6-3 to TRBJ2-3; 10 nucleotides agree with TRBD1. The CDR3 sequence is 15 residues long. V dropped 6 bases and J dropped 3; count of bases not matched to a gene: 6. Per germline, CDR1 MNHEY and CDR2 SVGEGT. The CDR3 DNA reads as TGTGCCAGCAGCCCAGGACAGGGGGTGACAGATACGCAGTATTTT. It is translated as CASSPGQGVTDTQYF.

This clone was seen a handful of times. V and J are TRBV11-3 and TRBJ2-2; weak D call: TRBD1 (5 bases). The CDR3 is 13 residues long. In germline, CDR1 is SGHNT, CDR2 YENEEA. V was cut by 0 bases and J by 6 bases, with 5 bases left in between. CDR3 DNA sequence: TGTGCCAGCAGCTTAGAAGGGGCCGGGGAGCTGTTTTTT. Translation: CASSLEGAGELFF.

The chain is built from TRBV28 and TRBJ1-1; D possibly corresponds to TRBD1 (6 bases). CDR1 and CDR2 (germline): MDHEN, SYDVKM. The CDR3 has 16 amino acids. Trimming stripped 6 bases from V and 4 bases from J, with 21 bases between. The CDR3, as DNA: TGTGCCAGCAGGATAATGGGGGGGGCACCGGTCACTGAAGCTTTCTTT. Its protein product is CASRIMGGAPVTEAFF. The variable domain in full, completed from reference TRBV28 and TRBJ1-1, reads DVKVTQSSRYLVKRTGEKVFLECVQDMDHENMFWYRQDPGLGLRLIYFSYDVKMKEKGDIPEGYSVSREKKERFSLILESASTNQTSMYLCASRIMGGAPVTEAFFGQGTRLTVV.

The rearrangement links TRBV6-4 to TRBJ1-2; 8 nucleotides agree with TRBD1. Looked up from germline, CDR1 is MRHNA and CDR2 is SNTAGT. The CDR3 covers 13 residues. The trim removed 6 bases at V and 3 bases at J, leaving 3 bases unmatched. This CDR3 is CASRPTGDYGYTF. The CDR3 nucleotides are TGTGCCAGCAGGCCGACAGGGGACTATGGCTACACCTTC.

The chain combines TRBV7-2 with TRBJ2-7, with a weak D call TRBD2 (5 bases). V was cut by 0 bases and J by 4 bases, with 19 bases left in between. The CDR3 contains 17 residues. CDR1 and CDR2 from the germline V gene are SGHTA and FQGNSA. The CDR3 reads CASSLAQTGIHLYEQYF. CDR3 coding DNA: TGTGCCAGCAGCTTAGCGCAGACGGGGATCCACTTGTACGAGCAGTACTTC.

The chain uses TRBV19 and TRBJ2-1, with TRBD2 identical over 11 bases. From germline, CDR1 is LNHDA and CDR2 SQIVND (reference sequence). The CDR3 length is 16 residues. V was clipped by 5 bases and J by 3 bases; unmatched bases: 6. The CDR3: CASSSSGTSGYNEQFF. The CDR3 nucleotides read TGTGCCAGTAGTTCCTCCGGGACTAGCGGCTACAATGAGCAGTTCTTC. Full variable domain (remainder filled in from reference TRBV19 and TRBJ2-1): DGGITQSPKYLFRKEGQNVTLSCEQNLNHDAMYWYRQDPGQGLRLIYYSQIVNDFQKGDIAEGYSVSREKKESFPLTVTSAQKNPTAFYLCASSSSGTSGYNEQFFGPGTRLTVL.

The chain uses TRBV11-2 and TRBJ2-3; 7 bases line up with TRBD1. The trim removed 6 bases at V and 2 bases at J, leaving 5 bases unmatched. Looked up from germline, CDR1 is SGHAT and CDR2 is FQNNGV. CDR3 length equals 14 residues. CDR3 protein: CASSRTGDTDTQYF. The CDR3 DNA reads as TGTGCCAGCAGTCGGACAGGAGACACAGATACGCAGTATTTT.

The CDR3 here is CASTGTTYSTDTQYF. The CDR3 DNA reads as TGTGCCAGCACCGGGACTACTTATAGCACAGATACGCAGTATTTT. The chain carries TRBV2 and TRBJ2-3, with 7 bases identical to TRBD2. Germline V gene sequence: CDR1 SNHLY, CDR2 FYNNEI. With V trimmed by 7 bases and J by 0 bases, 7 bases remained unmatched. The length of the CDR3 is 15 residues.

A remark on this clone: A junction boundary mismatches the germline segment, possibly from a read error. The V and J genes are TRBV5-1 and TRBJ2-1; 9 positions match TRBD1. The CDR3 is 15 amino acids. Per the germline V gene, CDR1 is SGHRS and CDR2 is YFSETQ. Here the CDR3 DNA reads TGCGCCAGCACCTTGTCCGGTACACCGGGACAGGGTAAATTCTTC. Protein product: CASTLSGTPGQGKFF.

The chain employs TRBV19 and TRBJ2-7, with 8 bases that match TRBD2. Losses at the gene ends were 4 bases for V and 0 bases for J; bases not matched to a gene: 5. Germline CDR1 LNHDA, CDR2 SQIVND (reference sequence). The CDR3 consists of 15 residues. In DNA, the CDR3 is TGTGCCAGTAGTAACCCAGCGGGGGCCTCCTACGAGCAGTACTTC. Translated: CASSNPAGASYEQYF. Using reference TRBV19 and TRBJ2-7 for the parts outside the CDR3, the full variable domain is DGGITQSPKYLFRKEGQNVTLSCEQNLNHDAMYWYRQDPGQGLRLIYYSQIVNDFQKGDIAEGYSVSREKKESFPLTVTSAQKNPTAFYLCASSNPAGASYEQYFGPGTRLTVT.